A selection of T cell receptor beta chains follows, all from one sample in a study of cytomegalovirus exposure and HLA in healthy donors. TCRdb's copy holds only in-frame clones and misses some; the assay was immunoSEQ multiplex PCR. Here the sample spans 150,000 to 200,000 clones, 81% being singletons. Sequences were obtained from PBMCs. The receptor set was obtained from a man aged 50 or older in good health and CMV-seronegative. Both conserved end residues are part of each CDR3. D genes are given only for firm matches. Some rows mark clone size as missing; the rest say once, few, many or name a class of expanded clone.

DNA: TGCGCCAGCAGCCATGGCAGGGCTGCCGAGCAGTACTTC; CDR3: CASSHGRAAEQYF; V: TRBV4-3; size: -; D: -; J: TRBJ2-7
DNA: TGCGCCAGCAGCGAGCGACCGAGCTCCTACGAGCAGTACTTC; CDR3: CASSERPSSYEQYF; V: TRBV5-1; size: -; D: -; J: TRBJ2-7
DNA: TGCAGTGCTGACAGGGGAGTGGGCTACACCTTC; CDR3: CSADRGVGYTF; V: TRBV20-1; size: -; D: TRBD1; J: TRBJ1-2
DNA: TGTGCCAGCCTACAGGGGGGGGTAATGAACACTGAAGCTTTCTTT; CDR3: CASLQGGVMNTEAFF; V: TRBV21-1; size: once; D: -; J: TRBJ1-1
DNA: TGTGCCAGCAGCGCGACAGGGGACAACACCGGGGAGCTGTTTTTT; CDR3: CASSATGDNTGELFF; V: TRBV9; size: -; D: TRBD1; J: TRBJ2-2
DNA: TGTGCCACCAGCAGAGGACAGGGCAGCACTGAAGCTTTCTTT; CDR3: CATSRGQGSTEAFF; V: TRBV15; size: -; D: TRBD1; J: TRBJ1-1
DNA: TGTGCCAGCAGCGGGCAAGCGGGGGGGCCTGGGAATGAGCAGTTCTTC; CDR3: CASSGQAGGPGNEQFF; V: TRBV9; size: -; D: TRBD2; J: TRBJ2-1
DNA: TGTGCCAGCAGCGGCGGGGAGTCAGATACGCAGTATTTT; CDR3: CASSGGESDTQYF; V: TRBV9; size: -; D: -; J: TRBJ2-3
DNA: TGCGCCAGCAGCCAAGATCCCGGGACTAACCCGGGGTTCTTC; CDR3: CASSQDPGTNPGFF; V: TRBV4-1; size: -; D: TRBD2; J: TRBJ2-1
DNA: TGTGCCAGTAGTATAACCGCGGAGCCAGATACGCAGTATTTT; CDR3: CASSITAEPDTQYF; V: TRBV19; size: many; D: -; J: TRBJ2-3
DNA: TGTGCCACCAGCGCCCCCGGAGAGAATGAGCAGTTCTTC; CDR3: CATSAPGENEQFF; V: TRBV15; size: once; D: -; J: TRBJ2-1
DNA: TGTGCCAGCAGCCCCACGGGACAGGGGCCACCGAGGTCTGGAAACACCATATATTTT; CDR3: CASSPTGQGPPRSGNTIYF; V: TRBV13; size: -; D: TRBD1; J: TRBJ1-3
DNA: TGTGCCAGCACCGACACGAACTACGAGCAGTACTTC; CDR3: CASTDTNYEQYF; V: TRBV7-9; size: -; D: -; J: TRBJ2-7
DNA: TGCGCCGGCCCCGGGACAGGGAATGGCTACACCTTC; CDR3: CAGPGTGNGYTF; V: TRBV5-1; size: -; D: TRBD1; J: TRBJ1-2
DNA: TGCAGCGTGGCACAGGGGGCCAACACTGAAGCTTTCTTT; CDR3: CSVAQGANTEAFF; V: TRBV29-1; size: -; D: TRBD1; J: TRBJ1-1
DNA: TGCGCCAGCAGCCAAGGCCCCGGTGCCGTGTACTTC; CDR3: CASSQGPGAVYF; V: TRBV4-3; size: -; D: -; J: TRBJ2-7
DNA: TGTGCCTGGAGTACAGCGGGGAATTCACCCCTCCACTTT; CDR3: CAWSTAGNSPLHF; V: TRBV30; size: -; D: -; J: TRBJ1-6
DNA: TGTGCCAGCAGCGTTCTAGGACAGGGGGTTCTGTACTTC; CDR3: CASSVLGQGVLYF; V: TRBV9; size: few; D: TRBD1; J: TRBJ2-7
DNA: TGTGCCAGTAGTTTCCACAGGGATGAAACCGGGGAGCTGTTTTTT; CDR3: CASSFHRDETGELFF; V: TRBV19; size: -; D: -; J: TRBJ2-2
DNA: TGCGCCAGCAGACCGGGACAGGGTGCCCAGCAGTACTTC; CDR3: CASRPGQGAQQYF; V: TRBV5-1; size: few; D: TRBD1; J: TRBJ2-7
DNA: TGTGCCAGCAGCCTAGACAGGGGGGCCTACGAGCAGTACTTC; CDR3: CASSLDRGAYEQYF; V: TRBV27; size: -; D: TRBD1; J: TRBJ2-7
DNA: TGTGCCAGCACTGGGACACTTGGAAACACCATATATTTT; CDR3: CASTGTLGNTIYF; V: TRBV2; size: once; D: -; J: TRBJ1-3
DNA: TGTGCCAGCAGCCGACAGGGTGGAAACACCATATATTTT; CDR3: CASSRQGGNTIYF; V: TRBV5-5; size: few; D: TRBD1; J: TRBJ1-3
DNA: TGTGCCAGCAGCTTAGCTCCAATGCAGGGGAAAACTGAAGCTTTCTTT; CDR3: CASSLAPMQGKTEAFF; V: TRBV7-9; size: -; D: -; J: TRBJ1-1
DNA: TGCGCCAGCAGCTTGACCCCGGGGGGGTTGACTGAAGCTTTCTTT; CDR3: CASSLTPGGLTEAFF; V: TRBV5-1; size: -; D: -; J: TRBJ1-1
DNA: TGTGCCAGCAGTCGGGGGGGTTACGGAGATACGCAGTATTTT; CDR3: CASSRGGYGDTQYF; V: TRBV27; size: -; D: TRBD2; J: TRBJ2-3
DNA: TGTGCCAGCAGCTTGGGGGTCAGCGGGGCCTACGAGCAGTACTTC; CDR3: CASSLGVSGAYEQYF; V: TRBV5-6; size: -; D: TRBD2; J: TRBJ2-7
DNA: TGTGCCAGCAAGGTCGGGACAGACGAGCGACAGCCCCAGCATTTT; CDR3: CASKVGTDERQPQHF; V: TRBV2; size: -; D: TRBD1; J: TRBJ1-5
DNA: TGTGCCAGCAGTTACTCACCTGACAGATTCGGCTACACCTTC; CDR3: CASSYSPDRFGYTF; V: TRBV6-6; size: -; D: -; J: TRBJ1-2
DNA: TGTGCCAGCAGCTTGGGGGGGGGAGCTGGAAACACCATATATTTT; CDR3: CASSLGGGAGNTIYF; V: TRBV7-2; size: -; D: -; J: TRBJ1-3
DNA: TGTGCCAGCAGCTTCCTTAATCAGCCCCAGCATTTT; CDR3: CASSFLNQPQHF; V: TRBV7-2; size: -; D: -; J: TRBJ1-5
DNA: TGTGCCAGCAGCCCCCCCGGGACTAGCGGGGGGGCGTATTGGGATACGCAGTATTTT; CDR3: CASSPPGTSGGAYWDTQYF; V: TRBV5-4; size: -; D: TRBD2; J: TRBJ2-3
DNA: TGTGCCAGCAGTGAGGGCCAGATCTATGGCTACACCTTC; CDR3: CASSEGQIYGYTF; V: TRBV2; size: -; D: -; J: TRBJ1-2
DNA: TGTGCCAGCAGTGAAGCAAGGACAGGGGGTCGGAGTGAGCAGTTCTTC; CDR3: CASSEARTGGRSEQFF; V: TRBV6-1; size: -; D: TRBD1; J: TRBJ2-1
DNA: TGTGCCAGAAGCTCCCCCCCACAGGGTGCGCCTGAAGCTTTCTTT; CDR3: CARSSPPQGAPEAFF; V: TRBV5-3; size: -; D: -; J: TRBJ1-1
DNA: TGTGCCAGCAGCTTACATACCGGGGGGTCTGGCACTGAAGCTTTCTTT; CDR3: CASSLHTGGSGTEAFF; V: TRBV7-2; size: -; D: -; J: TRBJ1-1
DNA: TGTGCCAGCAGGGAAGGGTCCGACAGGTCCCAGCCCCAGCATTTT; CDR3: CASREGSDRSQPQHF; V: TRBV2; size: -; D: -; J: TRBJ1-5
DNA: TGTGCCAGCAGTCGCATCAGGGCGGCCGATTCACCCCTCCACTTT; CDR3: CASSRIRAADSPLHF; V: TRBV28; size: -; D: -; J: TRBJ1-6
DNA: TGCGCCAGCAGTGAGTCAAGAGCGCTCAATTATGGCTACACCTTC; CDR3: CASSESRALNYGYTF; V: TRBV10-1; size: -; D: -; J: TRBJ1-2
DNA: TGTGCCAGCAATCGAAGCCCCCAGCATTTT; CDR3: CASNRSPQHF; V: TRBV6-5; size: once; D: -; J: TRBJ1-5
DNA: TGTGCCACCTCGACAGAGTTTAATTCACCCCTCCACTTT; CDR3: CATSTEFNSPLHF; V: TRBV7-2; size: -; D: -; J: TRBJ1-6
DNA: TGTGCCAGTACCCTGGGGGACACATACACTGAAGCTTTCTTT; CDR3: CASTLGDTYTEAFF; V: TRBV19; size: -; D: -; J: TRBJ1-1
DNA: TGCGCCAGCAGCCAAGGACAACTTTTAAACAATGAGCAGTTCTTC; CDR3: CASSQGQLLNNEQFF; V: TRBV5-1; size: -; D: -; J: TRBJ2-1
DNA: TGTGCCAGCAGTGAAGAAGGGGGTGAGGGGCTGAACACCGGGGAGCTGTTTTTT; CDR3: CASSEEGGEGLNTGELFF; V: TRBV6-1; size: -; D: -; J: TRBJ2-2
DNA: TGTGCCAGCAGCTTAGCTAACTATCAAGAGACCCAGTACTTC; CDR3: CASSLANYQETQYF; V: TRBV7-2; size: -; D: -; J: TRBJ2-5
DNA: TGCGCCAGCACTGGGGGACAGGCCTACGAGCAGTACTTC; CDR3: CASTGGQAYEQYF; V: TRBV5-1; size: once; D: TRBD1; J: TRBJ2-7
DNA: TGTGCCAGCAGCTTAGTTGGAGCGGGGGGGCCGGGTGAGCAGTTCTTC; CDR3: CASSLVGAGGPGEQFF; V: TRBV13; size: few; D: TRBD2; J: TRBJ2-1
DNA: TGTGCCAGCAGACCGAAGGGGCTCAATGAGCAGTTCTTC; CDR3: CASRPKGLNEQFF; V: TRBV7-2; size: -; D: -; J: TRBJ2-1
DNA: TGCGCCAGCAGCCAAGATCGAGATTACAATGAGCAGTTCTTC; CDR3: CASSQDRDYNEQFF; V: TRBV4-3; size: -; D: -; J: TRBJ2-1
DNA: TGTGCCAGCAGTTGGGACAGGGAAAACATTCAGTACTTC; CDR3: CASSWDRENIQYF; V: TRBV5-5; size: -; D: TRBD1; J: TRBJ2-4
DNA: TGTTCCAGCAGCTTAGGCGCGAGCCCTGAGCAGTACTTC; CDR3: CSSSLGASPEQYF; V: TRBV7-9; size: -; D: -; J: TRBJ2-7
DNA: TGCGCCAGCAGCCTTAGGCAGTACTTC; CDR3: CASSLRQYF; V: TRBV4-3; size: -; D: -; J: TRBJ2-7
DNA: TGTGCCAGCAGCCTCATAGCGGGGGGCCTGTACAATGAGCAGTTCTTC; CDR3: CASSLIAGGLYNEQFF; V: TRBV11-2; size: once; D: TRBD2; J: TRBJ2-1
DNA: TGTGCCAGCAGTAACAGGGGCTATGGCTACACCTTC; CDR3: CASSNRGYGYTF; V: TRBV6-1; size: -; D: TRBD1; J: TRBJ1-2
DNA: TGTGCCAGCAGCTTAGATACTAGCGGGGGGACTGCACGGGAGACCCAGTACTTC; CDR3: CASSLDTSGGTARETQYF; V: TRBV7-2; size: few; D: TRBD2; J: TRBJ2-5
DNA: TGTGCCAGCAGTGGGGACAGGGGGCTGGGGACCGGGGAGCTGTTTTTT; CDR3: CASSGDRGLGTGELFF; V: TRBV25-1; size: -; D: TRBD1; J: TRBJ2-2
DNA: TGCGCCAGCAGTCCTATTACGGGACACTCTGGAAACACCATATATTTT; CDR3: CASSPITGHSGNTIYF; V: TRBV5-1; size: -; D: -; J: TRBJ1-3
DNA: TGTGCCAGCAGCTTAGCTAGGACAGTCGGCTCTGGAAACACCATATATTTT; CDR3: CASSLARTVGSGNTIYF; V: TRBV7-6; size: few; D: -; J: TRBJ1-3